This T cell receptor (beta chain) derives from a study of OX40 agonist ivuxolimab in advanced cancers. Study at large: Those enrolled were 82.7% male, with a mean age of roughly 60 years and ages from 23 to 79. Study-wide results and limits: Not determined was the antigen specificity of the expanded peripheral T cells.

CDR3 length: 13 amino acids. Germline V gene lookup returns CDR1 LNHDA and CDR2 SQIVND (reference sequence). V was shortened by 8 bases and J by 5 bases, with 13 bases between the two germline ends. To note about this clone: Its specificity is not known.

This table comes from immunoSEQ multiplex PCR, and its TCRdb copy is limited to in-frame clones, with some not included. The sample records under 20,000 clones, roughly 72% being singletons. The rearrangement joins TRBV19 to TRBJ1-5; D might be TRBD1 (6 bases). The TCR originated in an adult with an advanced solid tumor such as melanoma, head and neck, liver or kidney cancer. The starting material was CD4+ or CD8+ T cells sorted from blood, obtained in a trial of the OX40 agonist ivuxolimab. In DNA, the CDR3 is TGTGCCAGTGTGATGGGGGGCGATCAGCCCCAGCATTTT. Protein product: CASVMGGDQPQHF.